A single sample gave rise to the 26 T cell receptor beta chains below, sequenced in a study of blood T cell repertoires in COVID-19. Generated by immunoSEQ multiplex PCR, the TCRdb table keeps only in-frame clones and is missing some. This sample yields fewer than 90,000 clones, of which 70% to 90% are seen a single time; around 35% belongs to the top ten. The specimen was peripheral blood. All receptors come from a man between 65 and 85 years old with acute or convalescent COVID-19.

The chain combines TRBV13 with TRBJ2-1; TRBD2 is a possible D gene (5 bases). The CDR3 extends over 16 amino acids. The V end lost 5 bases, the J end lost 0 bases, and 14 bases lay between the germline ends. CDR1 and CDR2 (germline): PRHDT, FYEKMQ (reference sequence). CDR3 in amino acids: CASSALEVSSYNEQFF. Written as DNA, the CDR3 is TGTGCCAGCAGCGCCTTGGAGGTGTCCTCCTACAATGAGCAGTTCTTC.

The count of this clone is one. The rearrangement uses TRBV6-1 and TRBJ2-5; 7 bases match TRBD1. The CDR3 runs 15 residues. Germline lookup yields CDR1 MNHNS and CDR2 SASEGT. V lost 2 bases to trimming and J lost 4 bases; unmatched junction nucleotides: 7. In nucleotides, the CDR3 is TGTGCCAGCAGTGAAACCCCCGACAGGGTAGAGACCCAGTACTTC. It encodes CASSETPDRVETQYF.

J is TRBJ2-5 and V is TRBV5-1; 14 bases are shared with TRBD2. In germline, CDR1 is SGHRS, CDR2 YFSETQ. This CDR3 has 15 residues. With 4 bases clipped from V and 3 bases from J, the junction kept 2 bases outside the gene matches. CDR3 in amino acids: CASSRTSGRKETQYF. In DNA, the CDR3 is TGCGCCAGCAGCCGGACTAGCGGGAGGAAAGAGACCCAGTACTTC.

This clone was detected once. V is TRBV5-1 and J is TRBJ2-7; possible D gene TRBD2, 5 bases. V lost 4 bases and J lost 0, with 14 bases in between. This CDR3 comprises 15 residues. Looked up from germline, CDR1 is SGHRS and CDR2 is YFSETQ. CDR3 in amino acids: CASSPGVLSSYEQYF. CDR3 nucleotides: TGCGCCAGCAGCCCCGGGGTCCTAAGCTCCTACGAGCAGTACTTC.

This clone was recorded a few times. The chain links TRBV11-1 to TRBJ2-1; 11 nucleotides line up with TRBD2. There are 15 residues in the CDR3. Germline assignment: CDR1 SGHAT and CDR2 FQDESV (reference sequence). J gave up 10 bases and V 5 bases, and 10 bases lay outside the gene matches. The DNA of the CDR3 is TGTGCCAGCAGCCTGTTAGCGGGGGGGCTGAGGGAGCAGTTCTTC. As protein: CASSLLAGGLREQFF.

The chain joins TRBV19 to TRBJ1-1, with 9 positions matching TRBD1. The CDR3 has 15 residues. Per germline, CDR1 LNHDA and CDR2 SQIVND (reference sequence). The J segment lost 4 bases and the V segment lost 1 base, leaving 4 bases of the junction unmatched. CDR3 DNA sequence: TGTGCCAGTAGTATAGGAGACAGGGGGGGCACTGAAGCTTTCTTT. Amino acid sequence: CASSIGDRGGTEAFF.

V is TRBV5-5 and J is TRBJ2-3, with 9 bases fitting TRBD1. Per the germline V gene, CDR1 is SGHKS and CDR2 is YYEKEE (reference sequence). This CDR3 is built from 16 residues. With 4 bases clipped from V and 0 bases from J, the junction kept 6 bases outside the gene matches. In DNA form, the CDR3 reads TGTGCCAGCAGCCTAGGCGGGACAGGGAGCACAGATACGCAGTATTTT. As protein: CASSLGGTGSTDTQYF.

The V call is TRBV27, the J call TRBJ2-7; perhaps TRBD1 as D (6 bases). Germline V gives CDR1 MNHEY, CDR2 SMNVEV (reference sequence). V was shortened by 5 bases and J by 2 bases, with 16 bases between the two germline ends. CDR3 length: 15 amino acids. The CDR3 sequence: CASSLGQGRTYEQYF. CDR3 DNA sequence: TGTGCCAGCAGTCTCGGCCAGGGGCGAACCTACGAGCAGTACTTC.

The CDR3 region is CASSLGTSGSGSEQFF. CDR3 sequence (DNA): TGTGCCAGCAGCTTAGGGACTAGCGGGAGTGGGAGTGAGCAGTTCTTC. This chain joins TRBV11-2 and TRBJ2-1; 13 bases agree with TRBD2. Germline CDR1 SGHAT, CDR2 FQNNGV. This CDR3 is built from 16 residues. V gave up 1 base and J gave up 9 bases; unmatched junction bases: 6. Based on the CDR3 plus reference TRBV11-2 and TRBJ2-1, the full variable domain is EAGVAQSPRYKIIEKRQSVAFWCNPISGHATLYWYQQILGQGPKLLIQFQNNGVVDDSQLPKDRFSAERLKGVDSTLKIQPAKLEDSAVYLCASSLGTSGSGSEQFFGPGTRLTVL.

In its sample, this clone was seen a few times. This chain connects TRBV7-2 to TRBJ1-5; 8 nucleotides match TRBD1. Germline CDR1 and CDR2: SGHTA and FQGNSA. V gave up 4 bases and J gave up 2 bases; unmatched junction bases: 4. The CDR3 length is 15 residues. The CDR3 coding sequence is TGTGCCAGCAGCTCGGGACAGGTCGGCAATCAGCCCCAGCATTTT. It is translated as CASSSGQVGNQPQHF.

This clone was counted only a few times. V gene TRBV5-8 combines with J gene TRBJ1-1; no clear D. The germline gives CDR1 SGHTS, CDR2 YDEGEE. This CDR3 region has 14 residues. Trimming removed 0 bases from V and 5 bases from J, with 11 bases in between. CDR3 DNA: TGTGCCAGCAGCTTGGGCGGTTTTAAGACTGAAGCTTTCTTT. This sequence encodes CASSLGGFKTEAFF.

The chain recombines TRBV5-4 with TRBJ2-5, with 13 bases lining up with TRBD2. The trim removed 3 bases at V and 4 bases at J, leaving 6 bases unmatched. CDR1 SGHNT and CDR2 YYREEE come from the germline V gene (reference sequence). This CDR3 contains 16 residues. The chain's CDR3 is CASSSGLAGLGETQYF. Here the CDR3 DNA reads TGTGCCAGCAGCTCGGGACTAGCGGGACTGGGAGAGACCCAGTACTTC. Filled out from reference TRBV5-4 and TRBJ2-5, the complete variable domain reads ETGVTQSPTHLIKTRGQQVTLRCSSQSGHNTVSWYQQALGQGPQFIFQYYREEENGRGNFPPRFSGLQFPNYSSELNVNALELDDSALYLCASSSGLAGLGETQYFGPGTRLLVL.

The chain uses TRBV19 and TRBJ2-2, with 10 bases lining up with TRBD2. The CDR3 consists of 16 residues. Germline V gene data show CDR1 as LNHDA and CDR2 as SQIVND (reference sequence). After removal of 4 bases from V and 5 bases from J, the junction contained 7 bases not matched to a gene. CDR3 region: CASSTLAGERTGELFF. The CDR3 DNA is TGTGCCAGTAGTACCCTAGCGGGAGAACGGACCGGGGAGCTGTTTTTT.

The chain has TRBV11-1 and TRBJ2-7; weak D call: TRBD2 (5 bases). The CDR3 length is 16 residues. V lost 1 base to trimming and J lost 0 bases, with 13 bases between them. CDR1 and CDR2 (germline): SGHAT, FQDESV (reference sequence). The CDR3 here is CASSLGRGQPSYEQYF. In nucleotides, the CDR3 is TGTGCCAGCAGCTTAGGTCGCGGGCAGCCCTCCTACGAGCAGTACTTC.

J is TRBJ2-7 and V is TRBV7-2; a weak D match, TRBD2 (5 bases). Trimming took off 4 bases at V and 3 bases at J, with 7 bases between the two ends. The CDR3 extends over 12 amino acids. From germline, CDR1 is SGHTA and CDR2 FQGNSA. In DNA, the CDR3 is TGTGCCAGCAGCTCGGGAATCTACGAGCAGTACTTC. Translating it yields CASSSGIYEQYF.

This clone appeared once. The chain combines TRBV6-5 with TRBJ1-6, with 8 nucleotides matching TRBD1. CDR1 is MNHEY, CDR2 SVGAGI, per germline. This CDR3 region has 12 residues. Trimming took 10 bases from V and 7 from J; bases not matched to a gene: 3. CDR3 protein: CATTGGNSPLHF. The DNA of the CDR3 is TGTGCCACCACAGGGGGGAATTCACCCCTCCACTTT.

Of note for this clone: At one boundary the junction diverges from the germline segment, which might be a read error. This chain links TRBV3-1 (or the pseudogene TRBV3-2) with TRBJ1-2; tentatively, D is TRBD1 (5 bases). This CDR3 has 14 residues. From germline, CDR1 is LGHDT and CDR2 YNNKEL (reference sequence). CDR3 loop: CAGSFRQRSYGYTF. In DNA, the CDR3 is TGTGCCGGCAGCTTTAGACAGAGGAGCTATGGCTACACCTTC.

This chain links TRBV6-6 with TRBJ1-4; tentative D call: TRBD1 (5 bases). Germline V gene sequence: CDR1 MNHNY, CDR2 SVGAGI (reference sequence). Trimming shortened V by 2 bases and J by 8 bases, and 18 bases separated the two germline ends. This CDR3 comprises 16 residues. CDR3 coding DNA: TGTGCCAGCAGTTACCCGCTAGGAGCCACAGGAGAAAAACTGTTTTTT. Amino acids: CASSYPLGATGEKLFF.

The gene calls are TRBV10-3 and TRBJ2-3, with D uncertain. The CDR3 has 11 residues. Germline loops: CDR1 ENHRY, CDR2 SYGVKD. Trimming stripped 7 bases from V and 3 bases from J, with 5 bases between. CDR3 DNA sequence: TGTGCCATCATGGAGACAGATACGCAGTATTTT. Its protein product is CAIMETDTQYF.

CDR3 residues: CASSGGGPGGNEQFF. CDR3 nucleotides: TGTGCCAGCAGTGGAGGGGGGCCGGGAGGCAATGAGCAGTTCTTC. The chain couples TRBV9 to TRBJ2-1; a weak D match, TRBD2 (7 bases). V was cut by 5 bases and J by 6 bases, with 18 bases left in between. Germline V gene sequence: CDR1 SGDLS, CDR2 YYNGEE. This CDR3 is 15 amino acids long.

This chain uses TRBV12-5 with TRBJ2-7, with 7 bases fitting TRBD1. CDR3 length: 14 amino acids. Germline values: CDR1 LGHNT, CDR2 FRNRAP. V dropped 1 base and J dropped 2; count of bases not matched to a gene: 2. The CDR3 nucleotides read TGTGCTAGTGGTTTGGGACAGGGCACCTACGAGCAGTACTTC. It specifies CASGLGQGTYEQYF.

This chain links TRBV7-9 with TRBJ2-7; D remains ambiguous. V was clipped by 5 bases and J by 7 bases, with 18 bases between them. CDR1 SEHNR and CDR2 FQNEAQ come from the germline V gene (reference sequence). The CDR3 covers 14 residues. The CDR3 bases are TGTGCCAGCAGCCCGTCTTTCACCCAGAGGGAGCAGTACTTC. Amino acids: CASSPSFTQREQYF.

The chain is built from TRBV19 and TRBJ1-6, with D perhaps matching TRBD1 (5 bases). Per germline, CDR1 LNHDA and CDR2 SQIVND (reference sequence). Trimming took off 3 bases at V and 0 bases at J, with 12 bases between the two ends. The CDR3 spans 17 residues. The CDR3: CASSIRQTSSYNSPLHF. In nucleotides, the CDR3 is TGTGCCAGTAGTATCAGACAGACTAGCTCCTATAATTCACCCCTCCACTTT.

The J gene is TRBJ1-2, the V gene TRBV18; possibly TRBD1 for D (6 bases). The length of the CDR3 is 14 residues. V lost 4 bases and J lost 8, with 17 bases in between. Germline values: CDR1 KGHSH, CDR2 LQKENI. CDR3 amino acids: CASSLDTGLRGYTF. The DNA of the CDR3 is TGTGCCAGCTCACTAGACACAGGGCTTCGAGGCTACACCTTC.

The chain uses TRBV5-1 and TRBJ1-3; D not resolved. V lost 4 bases, J lost 0 bases, and 8 bases lay in between. Germline V gene sequence: CDR1 SGHRS, CDR2 YFSETQ. The CDR3 is 14 amino acids. CDR3: CASSPWSSGNTIYF. The CDR3 bases are TGCGCCAGCAGCCCGTGGAGCTCTGGAAACACCATATATTTT.

The chain employs TRBV5-4 and TRBJ1-6; D may be TRBD1 (6 bases). Between the trimmed V and J ends, which lost 4 bases and 4 bases, there was a span of 9 bases. The germline V gene has CDR1 SGHNT and CDR2 YYREEE (reference sequence). The CDR3 totals 14 residues. CDR3 bases: TGTGCCAGCAGCCCGGACAGATATAATTCACCCCTCCACTTT. Its protein product is CASSPDRYNSPLHF. Full variable domain (outside the CDR3, taken from reference TRBV5-4 and TRBJ1-6): ETGVTQSPTHLIKTRGQQVTLRCSSQSGHNTVSWYQQALGQGPQFIFQYYREEENGRGNFPPRFSGLQFPNYSSELNVNALELDDSALYLCASSPDRYNSPLHFGNGTRLTVT.